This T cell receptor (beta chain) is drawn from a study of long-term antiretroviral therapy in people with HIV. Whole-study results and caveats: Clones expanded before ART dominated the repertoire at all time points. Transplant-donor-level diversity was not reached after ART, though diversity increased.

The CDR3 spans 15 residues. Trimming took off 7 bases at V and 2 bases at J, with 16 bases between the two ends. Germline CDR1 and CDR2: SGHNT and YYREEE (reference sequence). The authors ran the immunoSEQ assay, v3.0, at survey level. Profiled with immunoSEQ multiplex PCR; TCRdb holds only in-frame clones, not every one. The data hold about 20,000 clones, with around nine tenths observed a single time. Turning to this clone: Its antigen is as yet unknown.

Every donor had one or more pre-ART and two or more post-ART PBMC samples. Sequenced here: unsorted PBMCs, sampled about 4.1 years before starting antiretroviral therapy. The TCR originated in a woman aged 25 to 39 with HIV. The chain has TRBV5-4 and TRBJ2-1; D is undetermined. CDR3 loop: CASEMTSTPYNEQFF. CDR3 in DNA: TGTGCCAGCGAAATGACCAGTACACCCTACAATGAGCAGTTCTTC.